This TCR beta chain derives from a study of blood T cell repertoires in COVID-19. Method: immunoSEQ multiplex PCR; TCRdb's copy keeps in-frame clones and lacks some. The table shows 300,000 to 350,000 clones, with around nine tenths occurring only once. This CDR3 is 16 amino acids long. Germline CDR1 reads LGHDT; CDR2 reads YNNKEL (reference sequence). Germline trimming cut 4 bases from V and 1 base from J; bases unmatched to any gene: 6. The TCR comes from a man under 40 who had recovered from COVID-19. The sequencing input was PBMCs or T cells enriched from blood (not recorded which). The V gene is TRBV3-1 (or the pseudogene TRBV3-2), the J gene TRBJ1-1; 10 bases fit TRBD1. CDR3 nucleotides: TGTGCCAGCAGCCGACGACAGGGGGCACGGAACACTGAAGCTTTCTTT. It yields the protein CASSRRQGARNTEAFF.